The clone carrying this T cell receptor (beta chain) was observed many times. Its antigen is still unknown. Germline V gives CDR1 SEHNR, CDR2 FQNEAQ (reference sequence). CDR3 length equals 11 residues. V lost 1 base, J lost 7 bases, and 4 bases lay in between. Averaging around 120 mL, one heparinised blood draw was given by each donor. The data are from a study of beta chain features in type 1 diabetes. General study points: TCRB CDR3s were moderately but significantly shorter in Type 1 diabetes patients in all four CD4+ subsets.

Expressed TCRB transcripts were sequenced because the entire RNA isolate underwent reverse transcription. Some clones are missing from TCRdb's copy, which holds only in-frame ones; the method was immunoSEQ multiplex PCR. The sample has some 120,000 clones; around 16% are singletons. The V call is TRBV7-9, the J call TRBJ2-5; D remains ambiguous. The sequence derives from a man aged 18 to 35 with type 1 diabetes. Material: central memory CD4+ T cells from blood. CDR3 nucleotides: TGTGCCAGCAGCTTAGAAGCGACCCAGTACTTC. Amino acids: CASSLEATQYF.